The next 17 T cell receptor beta chains were all read from a single sample in a study of blood T cells in healthy people across ages. A J-beta primer mix and a sample-barcoded 5' primer were used in a second PCR of roughly 6 to 11 cycles. TCRdb re-called the 5' RACE reads through MiXCR, storing one row per CDR3 protein. The sample lists around 1,000,000 distinct CDR3 sequences, 20% to 25% seen once, with around 0.7% in the top ten. The same specimen was also included in a second study, on T cells of mothers and their children.

Sequencing was carried out using blood. These receptor sequences come from a girl aged 2 to 9 in good health.

In its sample, this clonotype was seen a few times. The genes are TRBV11-3 and TRBJ2-5; D not resolved. Trimming took off 2 bases at V and 5 bases at J, with 9 bases between the two ends. The germline CDR1 and CDR2 sequences are SGHNT and YENEEA. CDR3 length: 13 amino acids. CDR3 protein: CASSLYSGETQYF. DNA for the CDR3: TGTGCCAGCAGCTTATATTCCGGGGAGACCCAGTACTTC. Full variable domain (remainder filled in from reference TRBV11-3 and TRBJ2-5): EAGVVQSPRYKIIEKKQPVAFWCNPISGHNTLYWYLQNLGQGPELLIRYENEEAVDDSQLPKDRFSAERLKGVDSTLKIQPAELGDSAVYLCASSLYSGETQYFGPGTRLLVL.

The CDR3 sequence: CASSGRISSQETQYF. CDR3 in DNA: TGTGCCAGCAGCGGGAGAATAAGTTCCCAAGAGACCCAGTACTTC. This chain links TRBV9 with TRBJ2-5, with no clear D. This CDR3 has 15 amino acids. Per the germline V gene, CDR1 is SGDLS and CDR2 is YYNGEE. V was clipped by 3 bases and J by 1 base, with 13 bases between them.

The chain has TRBV20-1 and TRBJ2-5, with D hard to call. Germline V CDR1 and CDR2: DFQATT, SNEGSKA (reference sequence). The CDR3 runs to 12 residues. Trimming pared 5 bases from V and 5 bases from J, leaving 12 bases between. The CDR3 here is CSAQQRAETQYF. CDR3 in DNA: TGCAGTGCTCAGCAACGGGCGGAGACCCAGTACTTC.

V usage is TRBV9 and J usage is TRBJ2-2; D is unresolved. This CDR3 spans 13 amino acids. The V end was cut by 0 bases, the J end by 6 bases, with 6 bases between. The germline gives CDR1 SGDLS, CDR2 YYNGEE. DNA for the CDR3: TGTGCCAGCAGCGTAGGTTATTCCGGGGAGCTGTTTTTT. Protein sequence: CASSVGYSGELFF.

V gene TRBV20-1 combines with J gene TRBJ2-7; possible D gene TRBD1, 6 bases. The CDR3 sequence is 13 residues long. Germline-derived CDR1 and CDR2 are DFQATT and SNEGSKA (reference sequence). V was pared by 3 bases and J by 3 bases, with 12 bases between. In nucleotides, the CDR3 is TGCAGTGCTAGCCAGGGGAGAGACTACGAGCAGTACTTC. Its protein is CSASQGRDYEQYF.

This clonotype was counted only a few times. The chain couples TRBV20-1 to TRBJ2-5; 7 bases line up with TRBD1. The CDR3 runs 15 residues. In germline, CDR1 is DFQATT, CDR2 SNEGSKA (reference sequence). J gave up 0 bases and V 3 bases, and 7 bases lay outside the gene matches. The CDR3 region is CSASKGAGYQETQYF. CDR3 coding DNA: TGCAGTGCTAGTAAGGGGGCGGGTTACCAAGAGACCCAGTACTTC.

This chain joins TRBV5-1 and TRBJ2-5; D unresolved. V lost 4 bases and J 5 bases, leaving 15 bases between the germline ends. Germline lookup yields CDR1 SGHRS and CDR2 YFSETQ. The CDR3 is 14 amino acids. As DNA, the CDR3 is TGCGCCAGCAGCGAGGACCCCCCGCAGGAGACCCAGTACTTC. This encodes CASSEDPPQETQYF.

The chain links TRBV15 to TRBJ2-1, with a weak D call TRBD1 (6 bases). Germline CDR1 is LNHNV and CDR2 is YYDKDF (reference sequence). The CDR3 has 15 amino acids. Between the trimmed V and J ends, which lost 4 bases and 5 bases, there was a span of 15 bases. CDR3 in amino acids: CATSTIQRTDNEQFF. In DNA form, the CDR3 reads TGTGCCACCAGCACGATCCAGCGGACAGACAATGAGCAGTTCTTC.

This sequence joins TRBV20-1 and TRBJ1-2, with TRBD1 as a possible D gene (5 bases). The germline CDR1 and CDR2 sequences are DFQATT and SNEGSKA (reference sequence). CDR3 length: 12 residues. V lost 0 bases and J lost 4, with 6 bases in between. For the CDR3, the DNA is TGCAGTGCTAGAGAAGACAGCTATGGCTACACCTTC. This encodes CSAREDSYGYTF.

V gene TRBV12-3 or TRBV12-4 combines with J gene TRBJ2-4; D call uncertain. V was pared by 10 bases and J by 8 bases, with 21 bases between. The CDR3 spans 14 residues. Here the CDR3 DNA reads TGTGCCACCGCCGTCGGGTTGAACGTAGACATTCAGTACTTC. Amino acids: CATAVGLNVDIQYF.

This clonotype showed up just a few times. The chain is built from TRBV5-1 and TRBJ2-3, with D perhaps TRBD1 (5 bases). V lost 2 bases and J lost 5, with 9 bases in between. There are 13 residues in the CDR3. Germline lookup yields CDR1 SGHRS and CDR2 YFSETQ. CDR3 residues: CASSFHTGDTQYF. CDR3 coding DNA: TGCGCCAGCAGCTTCCATACAGGAGATACGCAGTATTTT.

J is TRBJ2-7 and V is TRBV5-6; 8 nucleotides match TRBD2. The CDR3 contains 16 residues. Germline lookup yields CDR1 SGHDT and CDR2 YYEEEE. With 4 bases clipped from V and 1 base from J, the junction kept 10 bases outside the gene matches. The CDR3 DNA follows: TGTGCCAGCAGCCCACTTCTGGGACTAGATTCCTACGAGCAGTACTTC. Protein sequence: CASSPLLGLDSYEQYF.

This clonotype has only a few counts. A read error may be the cause here, since a much bigger clone is one base away. The genes are TRBV2 and TRBJ2-1; D uncertain. This CDR3 has 15 residues. Looked up from germline, CDR1 is SNHLY and CDR2 is FYNNEI. In nucleotides, the CDR3 is TGTGCCAGCAGTGAATTTGGGCAGCCAACTAATGGGCAGTTCTTC. Amino acids: CASSEFGQPTNGQFF.

A few counts support this clonotype. The chain joins TRBV12-3 or TRBV12-4 to TRBJ2-1; 8 bases fit TRBD1. CDR3 length: 15 residues. The ends lost 3 bases at V and 4 bases at J; junction bases unmatched: 5. The CDR3, as DNA: TGTGCCAGCAGTTTCTTGCAGGGGGCTTACAATGAGCAGTTCTTC. It specifies CASSFLQGAYNEQFF.

V is TRBV29-1 and J is TRBJ1-2; unclear D gene. CDR3 length equals 11 residues. V was pared by 5 bases and J by 5 bases, with 9 bases between. The V gene's germline CDR1 is SQVTM and CDR2 ANQGSEA. The CDR3 coding sequence is TGCAGCGTTAGGACGATTTATGGCTACACCTTC. Amino acid sequence: CSVRTIYGYTF.

This clonotype was observed a few times. The chain links TRBV20-1 to TRBJ2-5; D is uncertain. From germline, CDR1 is DFQATT and CDR2 SNEGSKA (reference sequence). This CDR3 has 13 residues. The V end was cut by 3 bases, the J end by 5 bases, with 13 bases between. The CDR3 DNA sequence: TGCAGTGCTAGTAGAGGTACGCGGGAGACCCAGTACTTC. The encoded protein is CSASRGTRETQYF.

To note about this clonotype: At one end, the junction sequence differs from germline, possibly due to a read error. The genes are TRBV27 and TRBJ2-7; D is perhaps TRBD1 or TRBD2 (5 bases each). Germline V gives CDR1 MNHEY, CDR2 SMNVEV (reference sequence). The CDR3 length is 12 residues. CDR3 loop: CASSFIGDEQYF. Here the CDR3 DNA reads TGTGCCAGCAGTTTTATCGGGGACGAACAGTACTTC.